This T cell receptor beta chain was recovered during a study of Graves' ophthalmopathy and Graves' hyperthyroidism. Study-level information: The term stable hyperthyroidism indicated an absence of ophthalmopathy within 18 months of follow-up.

Trimming removed 3 bases at V and 5 bases at J, with 17 bases between. Germline V lookup: CDR1 DFQATT, CDR2 SNEGSKA (reference sequence). The length of the CDR3 is 15 residues. Participants with hyperthyroidism, aged 18 to 65, were newly diagnosed with under 2 months' duration. Investigators amplified TCR beta CDR3 regions from RNA transcripts. RT-PCR with HTBI primers came first, then second-round multiplex PCR. TCRdb independently ran MiXCR on the multiplex PCR reads; one entry per CDR3 protein. Seen here are roughly 1.1 million distinct CDR3 sequences, roughly two fifths observed once, and the top ten hold 11%.

This clonotype originated in an adult man with Graves' hyperthyroidism. V is TRBV20-1 and J is TRBJ1-5, with D possibly being TRBD1 (6 bases). Specimen: peripheral blood or thyroid tissue (not recorded which). The CDR3 nucleotides are TGCAGTGCTAGCTTCTTTGGGGGGGCGGATCAGCCCCAGCATTTT. It codes for CSASFFGGADQPQHF.